This TCR beta chain was recorded in a study of shared clonotypes between healthy human individuals (TCRdb year 2020). About the full investigation: The cohort included three men and two women between 18 and 49 years of age. Leukapheresis yielded between about 0.85 and 10 billion PBMCs per donor. For each donor, three plates each were used for CD4 naive and CD4 memory, two plates were used for CD8 naive, and one plate was used for CD8 memory. To estimate repertoire size and how much clonotype sharing occurs between individuals, the study deeply sequenced the blood TCR repertoires of about five healthy adults. To increase sequencing depth and limit assay-specific biases, TCR repertoire library preparation and sequencing were carried out by different laboratories using diverse techniques. What the authors observed across the whole study: Roughly 5.2% of naive CD4, 3.5% of naive CD8, 2% to 2.5% of memory CD4, and less than 0.45% of memory CD8 clonotypes were shared across several donors. Based on pairwise subsampling, the degree of clonotype sharing among donors was expected to be affected by sequencing depth. The small number of donors limited the genetic and exposure-history diversity represented. Even with the large sequencing depth, rarefaction of the sorted-subset datasets indicated that sequencing was incomplete. Higher generation probabilities were observed for clonotypes shared by all four sorted-subset donors than for non-shared clonotypes. Sampling was restricted to blood, and TCR repertoires in tissues likely differ from the TCR repertoires found in blood. Larger estimated clonotype richness was generally found for naive subsets than for memory subsets.

V loses 3 bases of germline sequence and J loses 2 bases, and the interval between the two ends is 12 bases. CDR1 KGHSH and CDR2 LQKENI are derived from the germline V gene. The CDR3, cysteine through phenylalanine, is 15 amino acids long. Solely the CDR3 DNA is kept, with 45 bases framed from the first base. Healthy HIV-negative adults with no recently reported acute infections or vaccinations were included as donors. Every donor was a Caucasian adult living in Nashville, Tennessee, USA. CD4+ T cells were enriched by magnetic negative selection; naive cells were then positively selected on CD45RA, and the negative fraction formed the memory subset. After blood collection by leukapheresis, PBMCs were isolated using Ficoll-Histopaque density gradient centrifugation and then cryopreserved in the vapor phase of liquid nitrogen. Purity and quantity of every magnetically sorted T cell population were checked by analytical flow cytometry. Genomic DNA was isolated from each sorted fraction and quantified by UV absorbance on a Nanodrop 2000c.

Using the deep immunoSEQ assay, multiplex PCR amplified TCR CDR3 regions from genomic DNA. Extracted genomic DNA from each cell subset was distributed evenly across all wells of several immunoSEQ 96-well plates, and each plate was treated as a replicate. For sorted subsets, around 200 ng genomic DNA, equal to 30,000 to 35,000 T cell genomes, was loaded into each replicate PCR. Purified libraries were measured with a Qubit 3.0 fluorometer, size-checked on a Bioanalyzer 2100, and measured again with the KAPA Library Quantification kit. Each immunoSEQ 96-well plate was sequenced on its own single-read 150-cycle Illumina NextSeq 550 flow cell. The original methods were these. Because only junctional sequences without quality scores were contained in the immunoSEQ output, filtering matching that applied to full-length reads could not be performed. To assign V/J genes and CDR3, sequences were annotated using PyIR, a Python wrapper for IgBLAST v1.9, with IMGT germline references. Reads with weak V/J assignments (E-value above 1e-6), missing CDR3, stop codons, out-of-frame junctions, or ambiguous translated residues were removed. V3J clonotypes were defined as sequences sharing the same inferred V gene, J gene, and CDR3 amino acid sequence. Percentage overlap between repertoires was calculated by dividing the number of shared unique clonotypes by the size of the smaller repertoire. Three approaches were used to assess repertoire richness: RTK rarefaction, the Chao1 estimator, and Recon v2.1 estimates of unobserved clonotypes. OLGA was used to compute generation probabilities for all TCRbeta clonotypes that the gDNA method yielded from a handful of donors. The table comes from immuneACCESS by way of TCRdb, which keeps in-frame sequences with V and J called. Part of the clones is missing from these tables; in studies checked, under half for an unresolved V gene and the rest for unknown reasons. V and J calls and clone size are given by that table; D and trimming were obtained from the DNA. In all, the sample holds some 1 million clones, and more than 65% of those were seen once. The ten largest clonotypes hold approximately 1.5% of the sample.

Comment on this clone: The target of this receptor is not known. Base quality data are lacking; no much larger clone is found one base away.

The sample comprised memory CD4+ T cells sorted from blood. Reading the label with the study, this specimen's cell subset or site is: CD45RA-negative fraction. The rearranged segments are TRBV18 and TRBJ2-3; a tentative D match to TRBD1 spans 6 bases. The receptor was isolated from a man aged 18 to 35 in good health. The DNA sequence reads TGTGCCAGCTCACCCACAGGGTTAGTCACAGATACGCAGTATTTT. Translated, this gives CASSPTGLVTDTQYF. When the CDR3 is completed using the reference TRBV18 and TRBJ2-3 genes on either side, the full variable domain is NAGVMQNPRHLVRRRGQEARLRCSPMKGHSHVYWYRQLPEEGLKFMVYLQKENIIDESGMPKERFSAEFPKEGPSILRIQQVVRGDSAAYFCASSPTGLVTDTQYFGPGTRLTVL.